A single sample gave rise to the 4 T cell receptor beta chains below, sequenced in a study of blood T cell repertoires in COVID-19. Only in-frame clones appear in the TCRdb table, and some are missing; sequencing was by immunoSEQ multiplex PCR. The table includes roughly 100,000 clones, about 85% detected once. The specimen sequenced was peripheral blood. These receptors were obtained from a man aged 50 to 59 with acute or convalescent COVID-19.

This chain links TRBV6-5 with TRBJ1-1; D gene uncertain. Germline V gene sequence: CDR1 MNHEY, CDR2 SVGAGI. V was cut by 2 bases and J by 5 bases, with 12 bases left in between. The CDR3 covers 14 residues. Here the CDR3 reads CASSYSRIETEAFF. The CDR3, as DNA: TGTGCCAGCAGTTACAGCAGGATTGAAACTGAAGCTTTCTTT.

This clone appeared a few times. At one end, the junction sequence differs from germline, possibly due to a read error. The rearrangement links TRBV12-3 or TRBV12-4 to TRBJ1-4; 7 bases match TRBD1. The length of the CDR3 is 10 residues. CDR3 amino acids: CASSGPGQSF. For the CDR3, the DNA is TGTGCCAGCAGTGGACCGGGACAGAGCTTT.

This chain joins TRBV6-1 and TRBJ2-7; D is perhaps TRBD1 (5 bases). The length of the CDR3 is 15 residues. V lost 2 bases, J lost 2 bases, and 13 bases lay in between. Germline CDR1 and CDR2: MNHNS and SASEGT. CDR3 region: CASSELIRAAYEQYF. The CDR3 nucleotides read TGTGCCAGCAGTGAACTGATCAGGGCAGCCTACGAGCAGTACTTC.

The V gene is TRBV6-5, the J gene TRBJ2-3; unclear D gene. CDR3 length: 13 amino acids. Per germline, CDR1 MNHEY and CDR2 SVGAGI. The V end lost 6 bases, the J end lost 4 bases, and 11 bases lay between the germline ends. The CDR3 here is CASSALVPDTQYF. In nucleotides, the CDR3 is TGTGCCAGCAGCGCACTGGTTCCAGATACGCAGTATTTT.